The 14 T cell receptor beta chains below come from one sample, sequenced in a study of T cell responses to AZD1222 COVID-19 vaccine. The data were produced by immunoSEQ multiplex PCR, yet TCRdb's version contains in-frame clones alone and is incomplete. Altogether some 100,000 clones are present, 70% to 90% being singletons, with the ten largest covering roughly 10%. This sample comprised peripheral blood, obtained 28 days after the second AZD1222 dose. All receptors come from an adult who received the AZD1222 COVID-19 vaccine.

This sequence joins TRBV3-1 (or the pseudogene TRBV3-2) and TRBJ1-1; D unresolved. The CDR3 length is 13 residues. Germline V gene data show CDR1 as LGHDT and CDR2 as YNNKEL (reference sequence). With 1 base removed from V and 1 base from J, the gap between germline ends came to 4 bases. CDR3 coding DNA: TGTGCCAGCAGCCAAGTCGCGAACACTGAAGCTTTCTTT. This codes for CASSQVANTEAFF.

The chain carries TRBV30 and TRBJ1-6; D may be TRBD1 (6 bases). The CDR3 is 13 amino acids. V was cut by 5 bases and J by 9 bases, with 14 bases left in between. Germline V gene data show CDR1 as GTSNPN and CDR2 as SVGIG (reference sequence). Here the CDR3 reads CAWGKQGLSPLHF. CDR3 nucleotides: TGTGCCTGGGGTAAACAGGGCCTTTCACCCCTCCACTTT.

This chain joins TRBV9 and TRBJ2-5; either TRBD1 or TRBD2 may fit D (5 bases each). Trimming took 2 bases from V and 1 from J, leaving 15 bases between them. CDR1 and CDR2 (germline): SGDLS, YYNGEE. The CDR3 length is 16 residues. The CDR3 protein is CASSVDPGRPQETQYF. Here the CDR3 DNA reads TGTGCCAGCAGCGTCGACCCGGGACGGCCCCAAGAGACCCAGTACTTC.

The chain recombines TRBV5-5 with TRBJ2-3, with D tentatively TRBD1 (6 bases). Deletions cut 4 bases from V and 0 bases from J, with 15 bases between. From germline, CDR1 is SGHKS and CDR2 YYEKEE (reference sequence). CDR3 length: 16 amino acids. The CDR3 DNA is TGTGCCAGCAGCCCGCCAGACAGGTCTAGCACAGATACGCAGTATTTT. This translates into CASSPPDRSSTDTQYF.

Note on this clone: The same CDR3 arises from other DNA sequences in this sample as well. The chain employs TRBV19 and TRBJ1-1; possible D gene TRBD1, 5 bases. V was shortened by 6 bases and J by 4 bases, with 9 bases between the two germline ends. Germline V lookup: CDR1 LNHDA, CDR2 SQIVND (reference sequence). The CDR3 length is 12 residues. The CDR3 DNA sequence: TGTGCCAGTAGCAGGGTAGGCACTGAAGCTTTCTTT. It encodes CASSRVGTEAFF. Combining the CDR3 with reference TRBV19 and TRBJ1-1 gives the whole variable domain DGGITQSPKYLFRKEGQNVTLSCEQNLNHDAMYWYRQDPGQGLRLIYYSQIVNDFQKGDIAEGYSVSREKKESFPLTVTSAQKNPTAFYLCASSRVGTEAFFGQGTRLTVV.

This chain connects TRBV21-1 to TRBJ2-3; TRBD2, as called in the table, went unchecked against the DNA. TRBV21-1 is listed as a pseudogene. The CDR3 is 21 amino acids. CDR3 nucleotide sequence: TGTGCCAGCAGCAAAAAGGGGGGTGTAGGGCTAGCGGGAGTTTGCACAGATACGCAGTATTTT. It is translated as CASSKKGGVGLAGVCTDTQYF.

This clone came up once. As DNA, the CDR3 is TGTGCCAGCAGCCGGGACGTGAGGGGATATGGCTACACCTTC. Protein: CASSRDVRGYGYTF. The chain combines TRBV6-5 with TRBJ1-2, with D maybe TRBD1 (5 bases). Germline values: CDR1 MNHEY, CDR2 SVGAGI. The CDR3 totals 14 residues. Trimming left V 6 bases short and J 5 bases short, with 16 bases between.

The chain uses TRBV29-1 and TRBJ2-1; no definite D call. The CDR3 is made up of 11 amino acids. Germline V gene sequence: CDR1 SQVTM, CDR2 ANQGSEA. The germline V and J ends were trimmed by 8 bases and 5 bases, with 10 bases remaining between them. The CDR3 spells CSSVRNNEQFF. The CDR3 nucleotides are TGCAGCTCCGTACGGAACAATGAGCAGTTCTTC.

The rearrangement joins TRBV6-5 to TRBJ2-1; D is unresolved. V shed 7 bases and J shed 7 bases, with 8 bases lying between them. Per the germline V gene, CDR1 is MNHEY and CDR2 is SVGAGI. The CDR3 runs to 11 residues. The CDR3 loop is CASMIWNEQFF. The CDR3 nucleotides read TGTGCCAGCATGATCTGGAATGAGCAGTTCTTC.

The chain has TRBV6-2 or TRBV6-3 and TRBJ1-5; 12 nucleotides match TRBD1. Germline CDR1 MNHEY, CDR2 SVGEGT. CDR3 length: 20 amino acids. V shed 4 bases and J 3 bases; nucleotides not matched to a gene: 16. The chain's CDR3 is CASSSSPGTGGYSTNQPQHF. The DNA for the CDR3 is TGTGCCAGCAGTTCTTCTCCCGGGACAGGGGGCTATTCTACCAATCAGCCCCAGCATTTT.

CDR3 protein: CASIPRGGYSYEQYF. DNA for the CDR3: TGTGCCAGCATTCCACGGGGGGGATACTCCTACGAGCAGTACTTC. V usage is TRBV28 and J usage is TRBJ2-7; 8 nucleotides line up with TRBD2. V was clipped by 7 bases and J by 0 bases; unmatched bases: 8. Germline-derived CDR1 and CDR2 are MDHEN and SYDVKM. The CDR3 sequence is 15 residues long.

The genes are TRBV15 and TRBJ2-7; D is unresolved. Germline CDR1 LNHNV, CDR2 YYDKDF (reference sequence). Trimming took 1 base from V and 2 from J, leaving 9 bases between them. This CDR3 spans 14 amino acids. CDR3 protein: CATSRALGTYEQYF. In DNA form, the CDR3 reads TGTGCCACCAGCAGAGCGCTAGGGACCTACGAGCAGTACTTC.

This rearrangement joins TRBV28 to TRBJ1-5, with D uncertain. The CDR3 extends over 13 amino acids. The germline V and J ends were trimmed by 4 bases and 1 base, with 5 bases remaining between them. Germline V gene data show CDR1 as MDHEN and CDR2 as SYDVKM. CDR3 DNA sequence: TGTGCCAGCAGTTATGACAGCAATCAGCCCCAGCATTTT. Its protein is CASSYDSNQPQHF.

The CDR3 spells CASSFGAGGAKIYEQYF. CDR3 sequence (DNA): TGTGCCAGCAGCTTTGGCGCAGGGGGCGCAAAAATCTACGAGCAGTACTTC. The V and J genes are TRBV7-2 and TRBJ2-7, with 8 nucleotides matching TRBD1. The J segment lost 3 bases and the V segment lost 3 bases, leaving 13 bases of the junction unmatched. CDR3 size: 17 residues. Germline CDR1 and CDR2: SGHTA and FQGNSA.